This T cell receptor (beta chain) was sequenced for a study of blood T cell repertoires in COVID-19. Overall study context: There were acute and convalescent COVID-19 samples, and they came from the United States, Italy and Spain.

Authors' methods: Cell counts per sample came from amplifying reference gene primers. Data came from immunoSEQ multiplex PCR; TCRdb stores just in-frame clones and leaves some out. The DNA was the basis for D and trimming; V, J and clone size are from that table. This table holds tens of thousands of clones, roughly 90% found once. This clonotype was sampled from a man aged 60 to 69 with acute or convalescent COVID-19. Sequencing was performed on peripheral blood.

This CDR3 reads CASSMWDGTGDNSPLHF. The CDR3 nucleotides are TGTGCCAGTAGTATGTGGGACGGGACAGGGGATAATTCACCCCTCCACTTT. This chain joins TRBV19 and TRBJ1-6, with 10 bases lining up with TRBD1. The CDR3 runs to 17 residues. The J segment lost 5 bases and the V segment lost 3 bases, leaving 7 bases of the junction unmatched. Per germline, CDR1 LNHDA and CDR2 SQIVND (reference sequence).